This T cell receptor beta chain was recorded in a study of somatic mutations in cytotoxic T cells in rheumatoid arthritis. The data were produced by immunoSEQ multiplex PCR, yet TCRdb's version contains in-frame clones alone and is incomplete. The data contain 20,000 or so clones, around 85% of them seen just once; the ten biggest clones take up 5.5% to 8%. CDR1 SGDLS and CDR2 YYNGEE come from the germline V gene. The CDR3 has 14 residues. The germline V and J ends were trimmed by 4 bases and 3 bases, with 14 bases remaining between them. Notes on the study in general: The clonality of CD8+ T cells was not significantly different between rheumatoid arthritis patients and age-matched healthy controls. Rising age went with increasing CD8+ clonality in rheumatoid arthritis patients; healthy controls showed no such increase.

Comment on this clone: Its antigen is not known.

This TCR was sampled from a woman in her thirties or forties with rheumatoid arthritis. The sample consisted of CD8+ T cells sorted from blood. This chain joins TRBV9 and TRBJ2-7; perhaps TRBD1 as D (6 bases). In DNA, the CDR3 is TGTGCCAGCAGCCCACCCTCGGACAGCTACGAGCAGTACTTC. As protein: CASSPPSDSYEQYF.